This T cell receptor (beta chain) emerged from a study of T cells in Graves' hyperthyroidism and ophthalmopathy. Study-wide results and limits: Within blood appeared most thyroid clonotypes that had expanded above 0.001. For ophthalmopathy, model prediction preceded onset by a median 6.5 months.

Concerning this clonotype itself: Its target is unknown.

Template material for amplifying TCR beta CDR3 regions consisted of RNA transcripts. HTBI primers drove first-round RT-PCR of the TCR CDR3. Each CDR3 protein is one row after TCRdb ran MiXCR on the multiplex PCR reads. Among 500,000 to 650,000 distinct CDR3 sequences, 17% were seen once, and the ten largest hold around 17%. Germline CDR1 MRHNA, CDR2 SNTAGT. The CDR3 has 15 amino acids. Trimming removed 0 bases from V and 3 bases from J; junction bases left unmatched: 2. The sequence was obtained from a woman aged 18-35 years with Graves' ophthalmopathy. The gene calls are TRBV6-4 and TRBJ2-1; 7 bases fit TRBD2. The specimen sequenced was blood. CDR3 nucleotide sequence: TGTGCCAGCAGTGACTCGGGGGGGGACTACAATGAGCAGTTCTTC. Its translation: CASSDSGGDYNEQFF.